This TCR beta chain originates from a study of control samples from healthy donors and cancer patients. V was cut by 7 bases and J by 2 bases, with 8 bases left in between. The length of the CDR3 is 12 residues. From germline, CDR1 is SNHLY and CDR2 FYNNEI. The count of this clone is one. Libraries were prepared by immunoSEQ multiplex PCR; TCRdb keeps only in-frame clonotypes and omits some of them. The table shows around 230,000 clones, with roughly 94% occurring only once. The source of this sequence is a man aged 45-60 years in good health. The chain carries TRBV2 and TRBJ1-2; no clear D gene. The sample was blood. Here the CDR3 reads CASKGLNYGYTF. CDR3 coding DNA: TGTGCCAGCAAAGGGTTGAACTATGGCTACACCTTC.